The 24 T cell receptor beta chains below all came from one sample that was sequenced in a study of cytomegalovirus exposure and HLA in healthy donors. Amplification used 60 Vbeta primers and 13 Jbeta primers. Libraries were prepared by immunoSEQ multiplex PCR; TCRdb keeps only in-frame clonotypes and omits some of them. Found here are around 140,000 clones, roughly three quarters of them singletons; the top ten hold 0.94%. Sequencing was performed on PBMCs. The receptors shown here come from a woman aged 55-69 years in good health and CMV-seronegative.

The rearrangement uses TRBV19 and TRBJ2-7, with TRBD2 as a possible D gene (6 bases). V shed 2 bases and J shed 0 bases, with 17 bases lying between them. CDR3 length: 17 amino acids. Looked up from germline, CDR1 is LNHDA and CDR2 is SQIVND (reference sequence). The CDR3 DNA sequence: TGTGCCAGTAGTATATCGGGATCATACGGGAGCTCCTACGAGCAGTACTTC. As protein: CASSISGSYGSSYEQYF.

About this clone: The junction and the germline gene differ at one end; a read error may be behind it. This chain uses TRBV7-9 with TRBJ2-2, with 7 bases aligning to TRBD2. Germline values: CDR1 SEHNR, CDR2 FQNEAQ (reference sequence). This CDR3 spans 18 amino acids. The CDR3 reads CSSSLRRGTEKNTGELFF. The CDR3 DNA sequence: TGTTCCAGCAGCTTACGGCGGGGGACGGAGAAGAACACCGGGGAGCTGTTTTTT.

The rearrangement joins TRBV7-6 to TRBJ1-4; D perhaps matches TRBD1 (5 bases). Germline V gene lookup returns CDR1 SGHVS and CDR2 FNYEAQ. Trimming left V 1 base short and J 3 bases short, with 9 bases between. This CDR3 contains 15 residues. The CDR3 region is CASSLGVTANEKLFF. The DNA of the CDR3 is TGTGCCAGCAGCTTAGGCGTGACAGCTAATGAAAAACTGTTTTTT.

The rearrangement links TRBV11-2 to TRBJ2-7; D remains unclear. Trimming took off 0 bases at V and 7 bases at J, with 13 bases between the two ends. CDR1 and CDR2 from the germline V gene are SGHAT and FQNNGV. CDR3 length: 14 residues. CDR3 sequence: CASSLETVSREQYF. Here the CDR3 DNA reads TGTGCCAGCAGCTTAGAGACGGTATCGAGGGAGCAGTACTTC.

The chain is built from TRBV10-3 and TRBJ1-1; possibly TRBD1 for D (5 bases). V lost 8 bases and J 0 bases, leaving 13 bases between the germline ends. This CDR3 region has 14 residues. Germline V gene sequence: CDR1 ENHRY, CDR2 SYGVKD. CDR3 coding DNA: TGTGCCATCGGGAGCTCGGGGGTGAACACTGAAGCTTTCTTT. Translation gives CAIGSSGVNTEAFF.

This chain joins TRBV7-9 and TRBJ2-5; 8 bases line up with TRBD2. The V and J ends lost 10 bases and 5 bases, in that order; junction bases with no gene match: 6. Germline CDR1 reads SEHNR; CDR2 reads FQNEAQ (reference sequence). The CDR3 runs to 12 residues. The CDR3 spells CAIQRGLETQYF. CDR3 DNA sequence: TGTGCCATCCAGCGGGGGTTGGAGACCCAGTACTTC. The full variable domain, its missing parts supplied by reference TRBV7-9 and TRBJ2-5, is DTGVSQNPRHKITKRGQNVTFRCDPISEHNRLYWYRQTLGQGPEFLTYFQNEAQLEKSRLLSDRFSAERPKGSFSTLEIQRTEQGDSAMYLCAIQRGLETQYFGPGTRLLVL.

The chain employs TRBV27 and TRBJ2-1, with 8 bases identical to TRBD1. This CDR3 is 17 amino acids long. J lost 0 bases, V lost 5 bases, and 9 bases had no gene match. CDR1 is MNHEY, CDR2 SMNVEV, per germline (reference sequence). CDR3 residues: CASSPLRTGSSYNEQFF. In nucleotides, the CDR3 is TGTGCCAGCAGTCCTTTACGGACAGGGAGCTCCTACAATGAGCAGTTCTTC.

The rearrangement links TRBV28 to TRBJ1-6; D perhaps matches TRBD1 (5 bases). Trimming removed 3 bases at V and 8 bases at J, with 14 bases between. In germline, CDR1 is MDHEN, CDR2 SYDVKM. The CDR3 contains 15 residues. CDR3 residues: CASSFGGASYSPLHF. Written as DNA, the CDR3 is TGTGCCAGCAGTTTTGGAGGGGCGTCGTATTCACCCCTCCACTTT.

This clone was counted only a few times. The DNA of the CDR3 is TGTGCCAGCAGGACTAGCGGGGGGGCGAAACAGTTCTTC. Amino acid sequence: CASRTSGGAKQFF. This chain connects TRBV6-5 to TRBJ2-1; 14 positions agree with TRBD2. Germline CDR1 MNHEY, CDR2 SVGAGI. The CDR3 is 13 amino acids. V trimming: 6 bases; J trimming: 13 bases; junction bases outside the gene matches: 5.

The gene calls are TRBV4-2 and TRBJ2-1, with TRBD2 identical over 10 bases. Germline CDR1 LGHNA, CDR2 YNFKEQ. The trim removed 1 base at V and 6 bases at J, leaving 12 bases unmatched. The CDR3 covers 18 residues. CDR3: CASSQGLAGRPRANEQFF. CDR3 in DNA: TGTGCCAGCAGCCAAGGACTAGCGGGTCGACCCCGGGCCAATGAGCAGTTCTTC.

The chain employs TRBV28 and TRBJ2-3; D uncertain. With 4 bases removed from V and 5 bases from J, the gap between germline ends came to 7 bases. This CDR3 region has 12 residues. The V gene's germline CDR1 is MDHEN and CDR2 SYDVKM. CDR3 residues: CASSYRVDTQYF. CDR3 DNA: TGTGCCAGCAGTTACCGCGTAGATACGCAGTATTTT.

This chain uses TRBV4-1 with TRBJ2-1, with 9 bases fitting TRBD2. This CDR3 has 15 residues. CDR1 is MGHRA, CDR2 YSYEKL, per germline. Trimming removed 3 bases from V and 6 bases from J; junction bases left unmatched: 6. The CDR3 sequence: CASSQPYSGGNEQFF. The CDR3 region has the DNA TGCGCCAGCAGCCAGCCGTATAGCGGGGGCAATGAGCAGTTCTTC.

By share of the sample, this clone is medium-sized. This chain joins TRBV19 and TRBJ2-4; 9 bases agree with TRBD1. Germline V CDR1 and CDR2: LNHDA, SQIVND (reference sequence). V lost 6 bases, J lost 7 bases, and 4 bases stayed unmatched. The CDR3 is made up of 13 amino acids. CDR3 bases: TGTGCCAGTAGCCCGGACAGGGGCAACATTCAGTACTTC. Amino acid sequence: CASSPDRGNIQYF. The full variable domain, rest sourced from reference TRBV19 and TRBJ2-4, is DGGITQSPKYLFRKEGQNVTLSCEQNLNHDAMYWYRQDPGQGLRLIYYSQIVNDFQKGDIAEGYSVSREKKESFPLTVTSAQKNPTAFYLCASSPDRGNIQYFGAGTRLSVL.

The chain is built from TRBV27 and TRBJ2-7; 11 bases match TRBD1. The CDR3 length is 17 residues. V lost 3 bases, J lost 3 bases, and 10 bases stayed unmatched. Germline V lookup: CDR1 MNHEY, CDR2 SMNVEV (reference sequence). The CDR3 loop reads CASSFHHSGTGGYEQYF. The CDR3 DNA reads TGTGCCAGCAGTTTTCATCACTCCGGGACAGGGGGCTACGAGCAGTACTTC.

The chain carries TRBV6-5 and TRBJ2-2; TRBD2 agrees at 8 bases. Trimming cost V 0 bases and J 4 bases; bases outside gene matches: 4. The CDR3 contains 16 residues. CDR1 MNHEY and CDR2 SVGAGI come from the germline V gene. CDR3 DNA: TGTGCCAGCAGTTACTCCGGGACTAGGGGCACCGGGGAGCTGTTTTTT. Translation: CASSYSGTRGTGELFF.

The CDR3 loop reads CASSLVGLVSAEAFF. The CDR3 nucleotides are TGTGCCAGCAGCTTAGTTGGCCTAGTTTCCGCTGAAGCTTTCTTT. The chain combines TRBV7-9 with TRBJ1-1; no clear D. Trimming stripped 1 base from V and 6 bases from J, with 15 bases between. CDR3 length: 15 amino acids. Per germline, CDR1 SEHNR and CDR2 FQNEAQ (reference sequence).

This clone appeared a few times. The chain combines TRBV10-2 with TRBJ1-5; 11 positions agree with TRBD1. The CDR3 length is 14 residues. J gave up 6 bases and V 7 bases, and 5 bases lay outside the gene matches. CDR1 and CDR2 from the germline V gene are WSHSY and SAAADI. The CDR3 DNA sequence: TGCGCCAGCACGGGACAGGGGGAAGGTCAGCCCCAGCATTTT. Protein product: CASTGQGEGQPQHF.

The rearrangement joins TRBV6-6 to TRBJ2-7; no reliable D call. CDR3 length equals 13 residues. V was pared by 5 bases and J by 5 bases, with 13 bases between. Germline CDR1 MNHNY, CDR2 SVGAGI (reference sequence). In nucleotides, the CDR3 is TGTGCCAGCAGTACCTCGAACTACGACGAGCAGTACTTC. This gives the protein CASSTSNYDEQYF.

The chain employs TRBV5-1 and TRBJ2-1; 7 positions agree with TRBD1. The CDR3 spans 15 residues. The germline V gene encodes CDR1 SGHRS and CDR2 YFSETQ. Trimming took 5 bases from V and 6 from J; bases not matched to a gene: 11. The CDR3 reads CASRLTGAPGNEQFF. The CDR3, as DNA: TGCGCCAGCAGACTTACAGGGGCGCCCGGCAATGAGCAGTTCTTC.

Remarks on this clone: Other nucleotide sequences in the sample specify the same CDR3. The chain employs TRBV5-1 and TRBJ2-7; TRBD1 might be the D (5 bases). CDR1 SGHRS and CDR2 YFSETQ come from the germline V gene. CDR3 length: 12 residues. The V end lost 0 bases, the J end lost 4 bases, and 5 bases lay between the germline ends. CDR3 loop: CASSLDRYEQYF. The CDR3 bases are TGCGCCAGCAGCTTGGACAGGTACGAGCAGTACTTC.

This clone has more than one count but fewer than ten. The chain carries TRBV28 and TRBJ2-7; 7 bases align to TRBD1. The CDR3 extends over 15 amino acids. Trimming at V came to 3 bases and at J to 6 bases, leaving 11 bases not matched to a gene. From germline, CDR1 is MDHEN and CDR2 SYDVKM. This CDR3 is CASSLRQGGRREQYF. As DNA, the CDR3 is TGTGCCAGCAGTTTGCGACAGGGTGGGCGTCGCGAGCAGTACTTC.

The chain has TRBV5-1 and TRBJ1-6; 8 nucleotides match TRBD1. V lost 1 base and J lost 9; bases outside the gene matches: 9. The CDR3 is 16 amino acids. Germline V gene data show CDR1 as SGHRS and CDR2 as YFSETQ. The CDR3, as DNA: TGCGCCAGCAGCTTGTCCCACGACAGGGGAACTTCACCCCTCCACTTT. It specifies CASSLSHDRGTSPLHF.

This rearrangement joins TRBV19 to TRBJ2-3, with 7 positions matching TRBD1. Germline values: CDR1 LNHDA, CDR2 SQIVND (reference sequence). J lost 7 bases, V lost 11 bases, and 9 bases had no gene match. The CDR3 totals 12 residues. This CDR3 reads CAVRGQLNTQYF. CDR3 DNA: TGTGCCGTAAGGGGGCAGTTGAATACGCAGTATTTT.

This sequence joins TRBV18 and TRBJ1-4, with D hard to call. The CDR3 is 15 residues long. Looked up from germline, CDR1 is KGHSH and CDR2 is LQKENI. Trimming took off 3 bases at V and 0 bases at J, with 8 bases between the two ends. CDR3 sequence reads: CASSPGVATNEKLFF. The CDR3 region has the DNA TGTGCCAGCTCACCCGGGGTTGCAACTAATGAAAAACTGTTTTTT.